The clone carrying this T cell receptor (beta chain) appeared many times. The sample originates from a study of Graves' ophthalmopathy and Graves' hyperthyroidism. This CDR3 has 13 amino acids. Unmatched junction bases numbered 4, after V lost 3 bases and J lost 7 bases. Looked up from germline, CDR1 is SGHTA and CDR2 is FQGTGA. Amplification of the TCR beta CDR3 regions used RNA transcripts (as template). First-round RT-PCR employed HTBI primers, with a second-round multiplex PCR after it. TCRdb reprocessed the multiplex PCR reads via MiXCR and lists one record per CDR3 protein. The sample shows fewer than 600,000 distinct CDR3 sequences, over 13% of them seen only once.

The receptor's source is a woman aged 30 to 39 with Graves' ophthalmopathy. The sample comprised blood. The chain combines TRBV7-3 with TRBJ1-2; 8 bases line up with TRBD1. CDR3: CASSFGQGFGYTF. The DNA for the CDR3 is TGTGCCAGCAGCTTCGGACAGGGATTTGGCTACACCTTC.